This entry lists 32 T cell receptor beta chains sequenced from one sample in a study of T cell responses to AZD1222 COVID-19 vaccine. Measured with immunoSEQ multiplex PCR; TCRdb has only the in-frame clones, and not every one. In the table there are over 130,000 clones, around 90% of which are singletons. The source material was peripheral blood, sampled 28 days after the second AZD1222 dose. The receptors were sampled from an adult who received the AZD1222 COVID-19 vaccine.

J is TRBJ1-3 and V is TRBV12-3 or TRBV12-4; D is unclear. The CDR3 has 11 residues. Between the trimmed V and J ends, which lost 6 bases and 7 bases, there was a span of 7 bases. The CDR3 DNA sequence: TGTGCCAGCAGCCCGAAGAACACCATATATTTT. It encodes CASSPKNTIYF.

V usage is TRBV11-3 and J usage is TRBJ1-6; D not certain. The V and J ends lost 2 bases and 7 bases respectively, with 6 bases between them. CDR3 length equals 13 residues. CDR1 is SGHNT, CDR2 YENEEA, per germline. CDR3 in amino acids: CASSLRENSPLHF. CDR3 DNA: TGTGCCAGCAGCTTACGGGAAAATTCACCCCTCCACTTT.

CDR3 residues: CASSSAQGTTEAFF. CDR3 coding DNA: TGTGCCAGCAGCTCCGCCCAGGGGACCACTGAAGCTTTCTTT. V is TRBV14 and J is TRBJ1-1; TRBD1 is a possible D gene (6 bases). Germline V gene lookup returns CDR1 SGHDN and CDR2 FVKESK. The CDR3 has 14 residues. The germline V and J ends were trimmed by 5 bases and 4 bases, with 14 bases remaining between them. The whole variable domain, filled in from reference TRBV14 and TRBJ1-1, reads EAGVTQFPSHSVIEKGQTVTLRCDPISGHDNLYWYRRVMGKEIKFLLHFVKESKQDESGMPNNRFLAERTGGTYSTLKVQPAELEDSGVYFCASSSAQGTTEAFFGQGTRLTVV.

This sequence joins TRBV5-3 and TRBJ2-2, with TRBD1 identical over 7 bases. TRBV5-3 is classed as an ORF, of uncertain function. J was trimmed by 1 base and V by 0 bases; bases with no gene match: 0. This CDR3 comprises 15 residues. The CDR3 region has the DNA TGTGCCAGAAGCTTGGACAGGGGGAACACCGGGGAGCTGTTTTTT. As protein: CARSLDRGNTGELFF.

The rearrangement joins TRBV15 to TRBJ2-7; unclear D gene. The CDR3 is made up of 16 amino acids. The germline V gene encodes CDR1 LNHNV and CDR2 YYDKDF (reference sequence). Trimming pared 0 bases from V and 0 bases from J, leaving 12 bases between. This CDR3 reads CATSRDYGEPSYEQYF. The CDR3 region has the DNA TGTGCCACCAGCAGAGATTATGGCGAACCCTCCTACGAGCAGTACTTC.

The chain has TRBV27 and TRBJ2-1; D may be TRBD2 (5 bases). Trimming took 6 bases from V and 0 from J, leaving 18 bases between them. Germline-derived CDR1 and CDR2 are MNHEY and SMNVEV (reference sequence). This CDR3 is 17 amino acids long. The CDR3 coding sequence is TGTGCCAGCAGCCCGGAACAAGGCGGGTTCTCCTACAATGAGCAGTTCTTC. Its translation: CASSPEQGGFSYNEQFF.

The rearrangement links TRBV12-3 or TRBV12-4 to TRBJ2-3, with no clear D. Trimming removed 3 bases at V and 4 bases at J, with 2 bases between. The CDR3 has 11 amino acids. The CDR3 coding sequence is TGTGCCAGCAGTTTGGCAGATACGCAGTATTTT. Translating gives CASSLADTQYF.

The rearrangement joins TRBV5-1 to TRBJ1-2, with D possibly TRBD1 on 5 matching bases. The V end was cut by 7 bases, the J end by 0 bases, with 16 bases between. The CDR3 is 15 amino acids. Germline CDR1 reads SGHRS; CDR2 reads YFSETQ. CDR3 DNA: TGCGCCAGCGACTCGGGGGGAACAGCTAACTATGGCTACACCTTC. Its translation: CASDSGGTANYGYTF.

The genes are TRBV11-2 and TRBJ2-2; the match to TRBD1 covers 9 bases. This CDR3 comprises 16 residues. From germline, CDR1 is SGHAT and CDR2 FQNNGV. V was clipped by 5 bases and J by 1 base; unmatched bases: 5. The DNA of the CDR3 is TGTGCCAGCAGCCGAAGGACAGGGGTGAACACCGGGGAGCTGTTTTTT. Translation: CASSRRTGVNTGELFF.

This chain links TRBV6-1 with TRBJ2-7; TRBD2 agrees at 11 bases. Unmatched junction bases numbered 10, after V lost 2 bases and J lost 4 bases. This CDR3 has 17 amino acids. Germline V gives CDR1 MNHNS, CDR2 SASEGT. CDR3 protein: CASSEQLRGLAVYEQYF. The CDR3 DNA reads TGTGCCAGCAGTGAACAGTTGAGGGGACTAGCGGTGTACGAGCAGTACTTC.

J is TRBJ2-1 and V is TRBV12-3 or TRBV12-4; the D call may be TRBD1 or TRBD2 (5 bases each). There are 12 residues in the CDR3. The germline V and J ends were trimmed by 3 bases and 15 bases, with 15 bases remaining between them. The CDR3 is CASSFRRDRVFF. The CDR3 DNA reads TGTGCCAGCAGTTTCAGACGGGACCGCGTGTTCTTC.

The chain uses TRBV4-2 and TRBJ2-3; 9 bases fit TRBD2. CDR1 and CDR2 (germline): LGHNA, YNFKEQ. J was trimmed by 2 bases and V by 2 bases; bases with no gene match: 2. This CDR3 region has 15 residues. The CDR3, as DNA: TGTGCCAGCAGCCAACTAGCGGGGAACACAGATACGCAGTATTTT. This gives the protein CASSQLAGNTDTQYF.

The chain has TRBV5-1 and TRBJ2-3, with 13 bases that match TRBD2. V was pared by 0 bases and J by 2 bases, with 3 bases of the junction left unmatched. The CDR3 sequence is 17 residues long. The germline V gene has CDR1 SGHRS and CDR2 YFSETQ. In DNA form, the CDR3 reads TGCGCCAGCAGCTTGGCCGGGACTAGCGGGGCCACAGATACGCAGTATTTT. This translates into CASSLAGTSGATDTQYF.

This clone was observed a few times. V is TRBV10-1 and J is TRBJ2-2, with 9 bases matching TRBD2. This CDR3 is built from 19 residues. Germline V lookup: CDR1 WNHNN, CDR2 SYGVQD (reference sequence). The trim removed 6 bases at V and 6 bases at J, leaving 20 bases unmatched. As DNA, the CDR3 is TGCGCCAGCAGCTCAGTCCGGGGCGGGAGGGCCGTTAGCCCCGGGGAGCTGTTTTTT. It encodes CASSSVRGGRAVSPGELFF.

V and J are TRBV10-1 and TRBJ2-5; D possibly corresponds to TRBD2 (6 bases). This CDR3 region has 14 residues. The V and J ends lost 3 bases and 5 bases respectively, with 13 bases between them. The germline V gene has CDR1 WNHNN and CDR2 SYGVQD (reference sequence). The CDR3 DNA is TGCGCCAGCAGTGACCAGCGGGCTAGGGAGACCCAGTACTTC. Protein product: CASSDQRARETQYF.

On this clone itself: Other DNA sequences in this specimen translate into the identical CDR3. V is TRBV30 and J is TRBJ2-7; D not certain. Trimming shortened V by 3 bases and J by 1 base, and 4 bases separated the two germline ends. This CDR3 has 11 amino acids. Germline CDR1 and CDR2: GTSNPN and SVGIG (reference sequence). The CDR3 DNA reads TGTGCCTGGAGCGCGTCCTACGAGCAGTACTTC. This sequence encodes CAWSASYEQYF.

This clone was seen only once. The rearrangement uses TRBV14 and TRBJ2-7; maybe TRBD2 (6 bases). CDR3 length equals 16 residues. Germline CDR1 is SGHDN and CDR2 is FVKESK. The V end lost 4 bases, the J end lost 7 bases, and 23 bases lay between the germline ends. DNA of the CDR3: TGTGCCAGCAGCCCTGGAACCGGGACTTTCCTTTGGGAGCAGTACTTC. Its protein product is CASSPGTGTFLWEQYF.

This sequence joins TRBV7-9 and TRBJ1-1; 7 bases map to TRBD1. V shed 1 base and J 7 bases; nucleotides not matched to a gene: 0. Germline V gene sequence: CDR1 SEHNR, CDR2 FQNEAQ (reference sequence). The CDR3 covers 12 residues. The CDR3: CASSLGTGEAFF. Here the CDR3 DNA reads TGTGCCAGCAGCTTAGGGACAGGTGAAGCTTTCTTT.

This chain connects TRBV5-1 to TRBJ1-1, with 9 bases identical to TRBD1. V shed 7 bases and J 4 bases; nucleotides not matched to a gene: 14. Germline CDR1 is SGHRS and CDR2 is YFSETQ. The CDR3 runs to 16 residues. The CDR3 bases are TGCGCCAGCGGACCCATCTCTACAGGGGGCGTCACTGAAGCTTTCTTT. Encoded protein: CASGPISTGGVTEAFF.

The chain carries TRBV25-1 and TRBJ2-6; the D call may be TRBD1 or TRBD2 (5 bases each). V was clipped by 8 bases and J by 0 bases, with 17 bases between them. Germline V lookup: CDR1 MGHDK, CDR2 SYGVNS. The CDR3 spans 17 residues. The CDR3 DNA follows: TGTGCCAGCGGACGTAGGGGAGAGGACTCTGGGGCCAACGTCCTGACTTTC. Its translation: CASGRRGEDSGANVLTF.

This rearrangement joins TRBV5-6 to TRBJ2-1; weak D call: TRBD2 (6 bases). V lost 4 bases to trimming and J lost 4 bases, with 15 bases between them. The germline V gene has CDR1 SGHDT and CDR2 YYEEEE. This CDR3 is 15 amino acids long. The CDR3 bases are TGTGCCAGCAGCACCCGGGACTCGCGGTACAATGAGCAGTTCTTC. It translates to CASSTRDSRYNEQFF.

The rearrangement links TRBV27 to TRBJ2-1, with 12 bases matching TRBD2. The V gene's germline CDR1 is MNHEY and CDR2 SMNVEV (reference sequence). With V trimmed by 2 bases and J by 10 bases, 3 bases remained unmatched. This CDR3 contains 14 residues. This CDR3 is CASSLGLAGREQFF. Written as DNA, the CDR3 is TGTGCCAGCAGTTTAGGACTAGCGGGGAGAGAGCAGTTCTTC.

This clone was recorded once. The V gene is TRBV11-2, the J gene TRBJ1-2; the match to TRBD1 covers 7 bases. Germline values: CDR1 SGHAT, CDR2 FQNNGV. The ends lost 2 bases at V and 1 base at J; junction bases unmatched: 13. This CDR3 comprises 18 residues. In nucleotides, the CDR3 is TGTGCCAGCAGCTTAAGCTGGGGACAGACCGATCATAACTATGGCTACACCTTC. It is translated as CASSLSWGQTDHNYGYTF.

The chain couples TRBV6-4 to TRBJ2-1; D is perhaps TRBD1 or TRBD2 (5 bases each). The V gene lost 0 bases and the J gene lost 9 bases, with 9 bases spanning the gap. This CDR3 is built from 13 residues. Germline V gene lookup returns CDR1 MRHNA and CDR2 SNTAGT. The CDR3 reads CASSDSWGSEQFF. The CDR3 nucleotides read TGTGCCAGCAGTGACTCGTGGGGGAGTGAGCAGTTCTTC.

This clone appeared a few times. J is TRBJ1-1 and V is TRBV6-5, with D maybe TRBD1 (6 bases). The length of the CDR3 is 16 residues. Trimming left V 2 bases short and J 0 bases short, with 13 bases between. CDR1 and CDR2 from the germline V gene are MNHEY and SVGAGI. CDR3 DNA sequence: TGTGCCAGCAGTTACCGAACCAGACAGGTGAACACTGAAGCTTTCTTT. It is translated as CASSYRTRQVNTEAFF.

CDR3 DNA sequence: TGTGCCAGCAGTTACTCGGCGGGACAGCTAAACTATGGCTACACCTTC. Protein product: CASSYSAGQLNYGYTF. V and J are TRBV6-5 and TRBJ1-2, with 7 bases aligning to TRBD1. The CDR3 extends over 16 amino acids. After removal of 0 bases from V and 2 bases from J, the junction contained 6 bases not matched to a gene. The germline V gene has CDR1 MNHEY and CDR2 SVGAGI.

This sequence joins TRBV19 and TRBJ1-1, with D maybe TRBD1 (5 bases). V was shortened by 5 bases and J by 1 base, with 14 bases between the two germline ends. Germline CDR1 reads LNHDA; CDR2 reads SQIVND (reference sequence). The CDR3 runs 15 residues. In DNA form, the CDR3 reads TGTGCCAGTAGTCTCTTCGGGACGTCGAACACTGAAGCTTTCTTT. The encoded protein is CASSLFGTSNTEAFF. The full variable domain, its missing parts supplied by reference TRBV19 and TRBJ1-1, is DGGITQSPKYLFRKEGQNVTLSCEQNLNHDAMYWYRQDPGQGLRLIYYSQIVNDFQKGDIAEGYSVSREKKESFPLTVTSAQKNPTAFYLCASSLFGTSNTEAFFGQGTRLTVV.

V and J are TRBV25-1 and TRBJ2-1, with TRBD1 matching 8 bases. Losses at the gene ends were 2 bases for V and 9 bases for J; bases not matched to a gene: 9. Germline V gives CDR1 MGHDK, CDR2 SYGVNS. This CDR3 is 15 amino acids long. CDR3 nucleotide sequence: TGTGCCAGCAGTGAAAGGGACAGGCCTTCTGGTGAGCAGTTCTTC. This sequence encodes CASSERDRPSGEQFF.

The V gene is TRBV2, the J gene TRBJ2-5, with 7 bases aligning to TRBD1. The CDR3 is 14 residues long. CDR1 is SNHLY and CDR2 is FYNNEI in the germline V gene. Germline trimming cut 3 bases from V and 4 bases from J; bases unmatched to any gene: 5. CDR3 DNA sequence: TGTGCCAGCAGTGATCCAGGGGGTCGAGAGACCCAGTACTTC. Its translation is CASSDPGGRETQYF.

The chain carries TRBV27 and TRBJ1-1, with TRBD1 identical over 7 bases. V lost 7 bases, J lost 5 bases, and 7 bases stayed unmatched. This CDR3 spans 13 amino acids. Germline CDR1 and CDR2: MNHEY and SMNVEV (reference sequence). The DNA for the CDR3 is TGTGCCAGCAAAGACAGGGTACGGACTGAAGCTTTCTTT. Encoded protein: CASKDRVRTEAFF.

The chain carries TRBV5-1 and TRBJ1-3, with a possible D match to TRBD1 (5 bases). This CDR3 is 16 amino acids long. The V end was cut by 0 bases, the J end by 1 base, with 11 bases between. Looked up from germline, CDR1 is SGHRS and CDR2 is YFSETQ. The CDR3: CASSLDVGGSGNTIYF. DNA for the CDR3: TGCGCCAGCAGCTTGGATGTCGGGGGATCTGGAAACACCATATATTTT. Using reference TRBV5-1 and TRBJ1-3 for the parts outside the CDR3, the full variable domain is KAGVTQTPRYLIKTRGQQVTLSCSPISGHRSVSWYQQTPGQGLQFLFEYFSETQRNKGNFPGRFSGRQFSNSRSEMNVSTLELGDSALYLCASSLDVGGSGNTIYFGEGSWLTVV.

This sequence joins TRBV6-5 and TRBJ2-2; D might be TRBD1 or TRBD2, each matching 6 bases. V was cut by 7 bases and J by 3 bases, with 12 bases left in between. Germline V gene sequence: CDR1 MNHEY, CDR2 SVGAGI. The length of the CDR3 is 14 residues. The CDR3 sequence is CASKGGDDTGELFF. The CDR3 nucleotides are TGTGCCAGCAAGGGGGGAGATGACACCGGGGAGCTGTTTTTT.